Following are 17 T cell receptor beta chains from one sample sequenced in a study of control samples from healthy donors and cancer patients. Data came from immunoSEQ multiplex PCR; TCRdb stores just in-frame clones and leaves some out. The sample comprises some 220,000 clones, about 94% of which are singletons, and around 1.5% rests with the top ten. The source material was blood. Receptors were obtained from a man aged 45-60 years in good health.

The chain uses TRBV3-1 (or the pseudogene TRBV3-2) and TRBJ2-1; 16 bases fit TRBD2. V was pared by 0 bases and J by 8 bases, with 1 base of the junction left unmatched. Germline assignment: CDR1 LGHDT and CDR2 YNNKEL (reference sequence). The CDR3 totals 16 residues. Here the CDR3 reads CASSQEGLAGGYEQFF. In nucleotides, the CDR3 is TGTGCCAGCAGCCAAGAGGGACTAGCGGGGGGGTATGAGCAGTTCTTC.

The V call is TRBV10-1, the J call TRBJ1-2; D might be TRBD1 (5 bases). The V end lost 8 bases, the J end lost 4 bases, and 8 bases lay between the germline ends. Germline V gene lookup returns CDR1 WNHNN and CDR2 SYGVQD (reference sequence). This CDR3 is built from 11 residues. CDR3 amino acids: CASGDVYGYTF. The CDR3 DNA sequence: TGCGCCAGCGGGGACGTCTATGGCTACACCTTC.

V and J are TRBV7-9 and TRBJ1-2, with 7 bases aligning to TRBD1. CDR3 length: 16 amino acids. V gave up 3 bases and J gave up 5 bases; unmatched junction bases: 12. Germline V gives CDR1 SEHNR, CDR2 FQNEAQ (reference sequence). The DNA of the CDR3 is TGTGCCAGCAGCTTTGGCTTGGAGGGGGCAGGGTATGGCTACACCTTC. Protein sequence: CASSFGLEGAGYGYTF.

The V gene is TRBV10-3, the J gene TRBJ1-5; D may be TRBD1 (5 bases). V lost 6 bases, J lost 1 base, and 10 bases lay in between. The CDR3 runs to 14 residues. CDR1 ENHRY and CDR2 SYGVKD come from the germline V gene. CDR3 region: CAIRVSGSNQPQHF. Here the CDR3 DNA reads TGTGCCATCAGAGTCTCAGGGAGCAATCAGCCCCAGCATTTT.

The chain joins TRBV27 to TRBJ1-2, with D perhaps matching TRBD1 (5 bases). Germline values: CDR1 MNHEY, CDR2 SMNVEV (reference sequence). The CDR3 totals 16 residues. Trimming pared 5 bases from V and 0 bases from J, leaving 16 bases between. The CDR3, as DNA: TGTGCCAGCAGTGCGCGGTCGGGGCGGACTAACTATGGCTACACCTTC. Residues: CASSARSGRTNYGYTF.

The chain joins TRBV19 to TRBJ2-7; D is uncertain. The CDR3 has 13 residues. Trimming removed 8 bases from V and 2 bases from J, with 13 bases in between. Germline values: CDR1 LNHDA, CDR2 SQIVND (reference sequence). The CDR3 nucleotides are TGTGCCAGTTCCACCCATCAAGCCTACGAGCAGTACTTC. Encoded protein: CASSTHQAYEQYF.

This chain joins TRBV6-6 and TRBJ2-7, with D perhaps assigned TRBD1 or TRBD2 (5 bases each). This CDR3 is built from 12 residues. From germline, CDR1 is MNHNY and CDR2 SVGAGI (reference sequence). V was cut by 7 bases and J by 5 bases, with 12 bases left in between. CDR3 region: CASTVGTHEQYF. DNA of the CDR3: TGTGCCAGCACGGTAGGGACCCACGAGCAGTACTTC.

As regards this clone: Other nucleotide sequences in the sample specify the same CDR3. The chain recombines TRBV28 with TRBJ1-2; D is uncertain. The V gene's germline CDR1 is MDHEN and CDR2 SYDVKM. The CDR3 has 11 residues. Trimming took 6 bases from V and 5 from J, leaving 7 bases between them. The DNA for the CDR3 is TGTGCCAGCAGCCCCGGTTATGGCTACACCTTC. Translated: CASSPGYGYTF.

The chain is built from TRBV18 and TRBJ2-3; 10 bases are a match to TRBD2. The germline V gene encodes CDR1 KGHSH and CDR2 LQKENI. This CDR3 has 14 residues. With V trimmed by 5 bases and J by 4 bases, 3 bases remained unmatched. Here the CDR3 reads CASSTGLAADTQYF. The CDR3 coding sequence is TGTGCCAGCTCAACAGGACTAGCGGCAGATACGCAGTATTTT.

V gene TRBV5-1 combines with J gene TRBJ1-1; D is perhaps TRBD1 (6 bases). V was pared by 0 bases and J by 2 bases, with 8 bases between. Germline CDR1 is SGHRS and CDR2 is YFSETQ. This CDR3 is 14 amino acids long. CDR3 DNA: TGCGCCAGCAGCTTGGAGGGGACAAACACTGAAGCTTTCTTT. This sequence encodes CASSLEGTNTEAFF.

The chain uses TRBV5-1 and TRBJ1-6, with unresolved D. Germline V gene data show CDR1 as SGHRS and CDR2 as YFSETQ. The CDR3 sequence is 14 residues long. V lost 0 bases and J 9 bases, leaving 10 bases between the germline ends. The DNA for the CDR3 is TGCGCCAGCAGCTTGGCGGCAGTAGGTTCACCCCTCCACTTT. The encoded protein is CASSLAAVGSPLHF.

The DNA for the CDR3 is TGTGCCAGCAGCCAAGTCCCCCGGGGGGGCCGCTACGAGCAGTACTTC. It yields the protein CASSQVPRGGRYEQYF. This chain joins TRBV5-6 and TRBJ2-7; 8 nucleotides align to TRBD2. V was pared by 4 bases and J by 3 bases, with 12 bases of the junction left unmatched. The CDR3 totals 16 residues. Germline loops: CDR1 SGHDT, CDR2 YYEEEE.

The chain employs TRBV18 and TRBJ2-7; the match to TRBD1 covers 8 bases. Germline CDR1 reads KGHSH; CDR2 reads LQKENI. V shed 5 bases and J 6 bases; nucleotides not matched to a gene: 9. The CDR3 length is 14 residues. CDR3: CASSINSGGREQYF. The CDR3 DNA sequence: TGTGCCAGCTCAATTAATTCAGGGGGCCGCGAGCAGTACTTC.

This rearrangement joins TRBV19 to TRBJ1-1, with D maybe TRBD1 (5 bases). Trimming pared 3 bases from V and 0 bases from J, leaving 11 bases between. CDR3 size: 15 residues. From germline, CDR1 is LNHDA and CDR2 SQIVND (reference sequence). Written as DNA, the CDR3 is TGTGCCAGTAGTATCCAGGGAAGAGTGAACACTGAAGCTTTCTTT. Amino acids: CASSIQGRVNTEAFF.

V gene TRBV6-2 or TRBV6-3 combines with J gene TRBJ2-2; D is perhaps TRBD1 (5 bases). Trimming removed 4 bases at V and 3 bases at J, with 12 bases between. CDR3 length equals 15 residues. Per germline, CDR1 MNHEY and CDR2 SVGEGT. CDR3 amino acids: CASSSRAVDTGELFF. The CDR3 bases are TGTGCCAGCAGTTCCAGGGCCGTGGACACCGGGGAGCTGTTTTTT.

The V gene is TRBV13, the J gene TRBJ2-1; D possibly corresponds to TRBD2 (5 bases). Germline V gives CDR1 PRHDT, CDR2 FYEKMQ (reference sequence). V was shortened by 7 bases and J by 13 bases, with 23 bases between the two germline ends. The length of the CDR3 is 14 residues. CDR3 DNA: TGTGCCAGCACCATTTACGGGGTCCCGGGTACTCAGTTCTTC. Translation: CASTIYGVPGTQFF.

V gene TRBV2 combines with J gene TRBJ2-2, with D hard to call. The germline CDR1 and CDR2 sequences are SNHLY and FYNNEI. V lost 2 bases to trimming and J lost 8 bases, with 12 bases between them. This CDR3 contains 14 residues. CDR3 sequence: CASSEIHRVGELFF. CDR3 bases: TGTGCCAGCAGTGAAATACACAGAGTAGGGGAGCTGTTTTTT.